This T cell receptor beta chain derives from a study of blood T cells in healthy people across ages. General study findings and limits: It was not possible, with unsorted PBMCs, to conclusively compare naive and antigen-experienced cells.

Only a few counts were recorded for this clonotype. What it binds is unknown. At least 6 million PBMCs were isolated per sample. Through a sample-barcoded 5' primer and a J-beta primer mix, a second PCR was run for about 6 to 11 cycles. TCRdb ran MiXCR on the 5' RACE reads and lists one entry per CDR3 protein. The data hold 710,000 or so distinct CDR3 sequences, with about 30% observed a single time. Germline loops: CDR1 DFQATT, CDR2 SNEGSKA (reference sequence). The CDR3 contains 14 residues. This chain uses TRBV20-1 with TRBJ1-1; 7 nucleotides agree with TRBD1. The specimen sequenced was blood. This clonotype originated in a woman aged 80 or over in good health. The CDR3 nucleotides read TGCAGCGCAGACCGACAGGGCCTTAACACTGAAGCTTTCTTT. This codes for CSADRQGLNTEAFF.